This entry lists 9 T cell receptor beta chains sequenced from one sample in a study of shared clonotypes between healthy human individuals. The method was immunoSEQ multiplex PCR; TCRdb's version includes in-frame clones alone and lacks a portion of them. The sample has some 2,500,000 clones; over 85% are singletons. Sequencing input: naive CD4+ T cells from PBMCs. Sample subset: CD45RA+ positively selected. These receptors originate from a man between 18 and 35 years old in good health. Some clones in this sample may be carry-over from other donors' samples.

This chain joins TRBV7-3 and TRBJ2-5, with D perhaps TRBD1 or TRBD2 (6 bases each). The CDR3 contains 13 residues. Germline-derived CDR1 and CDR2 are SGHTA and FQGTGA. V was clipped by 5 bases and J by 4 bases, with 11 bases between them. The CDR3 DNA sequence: TGTGCCAGCAGCCCGGGGGCGGCAGAGACCCAGTACTTC. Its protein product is CASSPGAAETQYF.

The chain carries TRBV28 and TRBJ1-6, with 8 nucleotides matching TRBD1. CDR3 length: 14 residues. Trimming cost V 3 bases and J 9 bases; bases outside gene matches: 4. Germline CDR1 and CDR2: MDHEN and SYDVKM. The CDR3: CASSFDRGFSPLHF. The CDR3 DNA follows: TGTGCCAGCAGTTTCGACAGGGGATTTTCACCCCTCCACTTT.

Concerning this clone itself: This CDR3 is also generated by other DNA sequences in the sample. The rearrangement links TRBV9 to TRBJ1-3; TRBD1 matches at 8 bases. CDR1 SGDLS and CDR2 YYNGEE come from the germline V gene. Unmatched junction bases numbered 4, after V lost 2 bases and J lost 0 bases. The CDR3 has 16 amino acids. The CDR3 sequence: CASSVLTGGSGNTIYF. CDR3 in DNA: TGTGCCAGCAGCGTTTTAACAGGGGGCTCTGGAAACACCATATATTTT.

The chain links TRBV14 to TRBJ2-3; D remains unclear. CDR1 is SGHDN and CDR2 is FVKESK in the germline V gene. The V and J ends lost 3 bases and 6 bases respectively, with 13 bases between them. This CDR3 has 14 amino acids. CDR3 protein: CASSHRLVEDTQYF. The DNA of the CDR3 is TGTGCCAGCAGCCATCGGCTCGTGGAGGATACGCAGTATTTT.

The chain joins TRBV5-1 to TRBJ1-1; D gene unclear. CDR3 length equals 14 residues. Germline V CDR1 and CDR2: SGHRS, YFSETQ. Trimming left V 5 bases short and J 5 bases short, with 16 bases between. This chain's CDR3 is CASRTGRTETEAFF. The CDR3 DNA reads TGCGCCAGCAGAACCGGCAGAACAGAGACTGAAGCTTTCTTT.

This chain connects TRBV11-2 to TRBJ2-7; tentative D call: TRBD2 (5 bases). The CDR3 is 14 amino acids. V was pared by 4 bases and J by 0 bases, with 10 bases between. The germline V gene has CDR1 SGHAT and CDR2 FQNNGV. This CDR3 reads CASSSLRDSYEQYF. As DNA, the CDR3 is TGTGCCAGCAGCTCCCTCCGGGACTCCTACGAGCAGTACTTC.

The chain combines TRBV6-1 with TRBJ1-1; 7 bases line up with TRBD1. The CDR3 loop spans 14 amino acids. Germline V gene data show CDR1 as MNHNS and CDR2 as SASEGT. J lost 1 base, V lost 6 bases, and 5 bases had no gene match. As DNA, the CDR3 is TGTGCCAGCAGACAGGGGACCCCGAACACTGAAGCTTTCTTT. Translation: CASRQGTPNTEAFF.

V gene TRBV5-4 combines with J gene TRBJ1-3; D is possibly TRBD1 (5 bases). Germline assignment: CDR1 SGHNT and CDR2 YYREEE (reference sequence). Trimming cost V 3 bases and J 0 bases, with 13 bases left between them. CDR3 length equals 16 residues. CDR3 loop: CASSSGRLSSGNTIYF. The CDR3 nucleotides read TGTGCCAGCAGCTCGGGACGGCTGAGCTCTGGAAACACCATATATTTT. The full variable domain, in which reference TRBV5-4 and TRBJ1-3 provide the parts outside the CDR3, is ETGVTQSPTHLIKTRGQQVTLRCSSQSGHNTVSWYQQALGQGPQFIFQYYREEENGRGNFPPRFSGLQFPNYSSELNVNALELDDSALYLCASSSGRLSSGNTIYFGEGSWLTVV.

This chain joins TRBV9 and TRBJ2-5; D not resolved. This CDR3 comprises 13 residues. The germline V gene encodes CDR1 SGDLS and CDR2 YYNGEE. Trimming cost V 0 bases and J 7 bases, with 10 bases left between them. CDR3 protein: CASSVGHLATQYF. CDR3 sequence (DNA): TGTGCCAGCAGCGTAGGGCACCTTGCGACCCAGTACTTC.